One TCR beta chain is described in this entry. Its antigen remains unidentified. These data come from a study of blood T cells in healthy people across ages. The study's findings and limits: Comparison with aged donors showed that long-lived donors had more naive CD4+ cells and higher diversity.

PCR was performed a second time for roughly 7 to 11 cycles using a sample-barcoded 5' primer and a J-beta primer mix. Every single cDNA molecule received a tag from a template-switch adaptor with 12 random nucleotides. TCRdb reanalysed the 5' RACE reads using MiXCR and keeps one entry per CDR3 protein. Of about 1 million distinct CDR3 sequences in the sample, under 30% were seen once. This CDR3 has 19 residues. Trimming removed 5 bases from V and 0 bases from J, with 25 bases in between. Germline CDR1 and CDR2: SGHVS and FQNEAQ. In addition, the sample was reused for a study of T cells of mothers and their children. Per that study: Mother-child pairs who were related displayed a slightly higher overlap than unrelated pairs, a difference that was non-significant.

The sample was blood. This TCR was sampled from a girl aged 2 to 9 in good health. V gene TRBV7-8 combines with J gene TRBJ1-1, with unresolved D. The CDR3, as DNA: TGTGCCAGCAGCACCCACGGACCCGACTATCTCTCCATGAACACTGAAGCTTTCTTT. It translates to CASSTHGPDYLSMNTEAFF.